The sequence of this T cell receptor (beta chain) was determined in a study of Tregs in tolerant kidney transplant recipients. In the case of this clone: Its antigen is not identified.

Study results and caveats: Validation in larger populations is needed because few patients were studied.

CDR3 length: 15 amino acids. Libraries were prepared by immunoSEQ multiplex PCR; TCRdb keeps only in-frame clonotypes and omits some of them. The data show 200,000 to 300,000 clones, around 82% seen once. CD4+CD25+CD127- Tregs, CD4+CD25- non-Tregs, CD4 and CD8 cells were sorted. Sequencing was done on a sample of CD4+ T cells from blood. This chain joins TRBV1 and TRBJ1-2; whether TRBD1, the table's D call, matches the DNA was not checked. TRBV1 is an annotated pseudogene. This clonotype was sampled from a human donor in good health. CDR3 loop: CTSSSPGQADYGYTF. CDR3 in DNA: TGCACCAGCAGTTCTCCGGGACAAGCGGACTATGGCTACACCTTC.